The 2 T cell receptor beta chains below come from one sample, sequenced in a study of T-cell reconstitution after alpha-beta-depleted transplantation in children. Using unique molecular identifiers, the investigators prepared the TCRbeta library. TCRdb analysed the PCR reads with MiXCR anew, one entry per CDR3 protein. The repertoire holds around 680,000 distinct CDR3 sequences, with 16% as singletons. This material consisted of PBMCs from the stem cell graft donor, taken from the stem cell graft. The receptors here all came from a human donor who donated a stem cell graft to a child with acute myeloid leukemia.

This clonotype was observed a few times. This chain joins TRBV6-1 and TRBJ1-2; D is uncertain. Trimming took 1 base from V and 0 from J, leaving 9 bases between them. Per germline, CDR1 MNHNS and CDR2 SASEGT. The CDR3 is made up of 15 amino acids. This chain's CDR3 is CASSEEGLANYGYTF. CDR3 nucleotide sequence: TGTGCCAGCAGTGAAGAGGGTCTGGCTAACTATGGCTACACCTTC.

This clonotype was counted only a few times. CDR3 sequence (DNA): TGTGCCAGCAGCTTAGTAGGGGATGAAGCTTTCTTT. This sequence encodes CASSLVGDEAFF. The chain employs TRBV7-9 and TRBJ1-1; possible D gene TRBD1, 5 bases. CDR3 length: 12 residues. The germline V gene encodes CDR1 SEHNR and CDR2 FQNEAQ (reference sequence). Trimming took 1 base from V and 7 from J, leaving 7 bases between them.